These 11 T cell receptor beta chains were all obtained from the same sample, sequenced in a study of T cell clonality in common variable immunodeficiency (dated by TCRdb to 2015 to 2017). Library preparation was by the immunoSEQ multiplex PCR assay. TCRdb took over this immuneACCESS table, retaining in-frame rearrangements with V and J assigned. Such tables are incomplete; in checked studies, under half of the missing clones stem from an unresolved V gene, and the remainder is unexplained. There are more than 55,000 clones in this sample, and none of them is a singleton. The ten largest clones capture under 2% of the sample. Sequencing was performed on peripheral blood mononuclear cells. These receptors all stem from a person aged 18-70 years in good health.

This clone has a count of ten or more. The DNA ends 3 residues before the CDR3 does, and the rest of the CDR3 is filled in from the germline J gene. V gene TRBV20-1 combines with J gene TRBJ2-1; D gene uncertain. Trimming shortened V by 3 bases and J by 8 bases, and 11 bases separated the two germline ends. The CDR3 has 12 amino acids. Per germline, CDR1 DFQATT and CDR2 SNEGSKA (reference sequence). The CDR3: CSASRQVDEQFF. The covered CDR3 bases are TGCAGTGCTAGCAGGCAGGTCGATGAG.

In this sample, this clone turned up a few times. The read stops 3 residues short of the end of the CDR3; the missing end is completed from the germline J gene. The V call is TRBV2, the J call TRBJ2-7; TRBD1 agrees at 8 bases. With V trimmed by 10 bases and J by 6 bases, 14 bases remained unmatched. In germline, CDR1 is SNHLY, CDR2 FYNNEI. This CDR3 is 14 amino acids long. CDR3 bases read: TGTGCCACCTCACCCGGACAGGGTTTGGGCGAG. It specifies CATSPGQGLGE. Given in full, the CDR3 is CATSPGQGLGEQYF.

This clone was detected many times. From the germline J gene comes the end of the CDR3, since the read stops 3 residues before it. The genes are TRBV14 and TRBJ1-4; D not resolved. CDR1 is SGHDN, CDR2 FVKESK, per germline. This CDR3 is 16 amino acids long. V gave up 4 bases and J gave up 0 bases, with 12 bases separating them. The CDR3 is CASSLGPGTTNEKLFF. CDR3 DNA, as far as it was read: TGTGCCAGCAGCCTCGGTCCGGGGACAACTAATGAAAAA.

This clone came up many times. The read ends 3 residues before the CDR3 terminus; that terminus is restored from the germline J gene. The rearrangement joins TRBV7-8 to TRBJ1-5; D perhaps matches TRBD1 (6 bases). There are 14 residues in the CDR3. V lost 7 bases, J lost 6 bases, and 16 bases lay in between. Germline CDR1 reads SGHVS; CDR2 reads FQNEAQ. The DNA read from the CDR3 is TGTGCCAGCAAATGGAGGGGGGGAGTTCAGCCC. Translation gives CASKWRGGVQP. In full, the CDR3 reads CASKWRGGVQPQHF.

This clone was found many times. The read terminates 3 residues ahead of where the CDR3 ends, so the germline J gene completes it. The chain couples TRBV5-4 to TRBJ2-7; D unclear. Deletions cut 3 bases from V and 2 bases from J, with 9 bases between. CDR1 SGHNT and CDR2 YYREEE come from the germline V gene (reference sequence). The CDR3 spans 13 residues. The chain's CDR3 is CASSSPSAYEQYF. The sequenced CDR3 bases are TGTGCCAGCAGCTCCCCCTCCGCCTACGAG.

This clone was observed at least ten times. The CDR3 spells CSAAGLAGLSSYNEQFF. The part of the CDR3 DNA that was read is TGCAGTGCCGCGGGACTAGCGGGCCTGAGCTCCTACAATGAG. The chain recombines TRBV20-1 with TRBJ2-1; 12 bases fit TRBD2. The read ends 3 residues early relative to the CDR3; the germline J gene fills the gap. Germline CDR1 reads DFQATT; CDR2 reads SNEGSKA (reference sequence). The CDR3 spans 17 residues. V lost 6 bases and J lost 0; bases outside the gene matches: 9.

This clone was observed at least ten times. CDR3 DNA, as far as it was read: TGTGCCTGGAGTGGAGGGACAGCTGACCGCTCCTACAATGAG. It codes for CAWSGGTADRSYNE. The full CDR3 is CAWSGGTADRSYNEQFF. The rearrangement uses TRBV30 and TRBJ2-1; 7 positions match TRBD1. The read terminates 3 residues before the CDR3 end, so the remaining end is supplied by the germline J gene. Germline CDR1 reads GTSNPN; CDR2 reads SVGIG (reference sequence). Trimming removed 1 base from V and 0 bases from J; junction bases left unmatched: 9. The CDR3 covers 17 residues. Filled out from reference TRBV30 and TRBJ2-1, the complete variable domain reads SQTIHQWPATLVQPVGSPLSLECTVEGTSNPNLYWYRQAAGRGLQLLFYSVGIGQISSEVPQNLSASRPQDRQFILSSKKLLLSDSGFYLCAWSGGTADRSYNEQFFGPGTRLTVL.

In its sample, this clone was seen many times. The read ends 3 residues shy of where the CDR3 ends; the end is completed using the germline J gene. The chain couples TRBV20-1 to TRBJ2-1, with D possibly TRBD2 on 5 matching bases. Germline V lookup: CDR1 DFQATT, CDR2 SNEGSKA (reference sequence). The CDR3 loop spans 16 amino acids. Trimming shortened V by 0 bases and J by 4 bases, and 16 bases separated the two germline ends. CDR3 sequence reads: CSAREPPADGYNEQFF. The CDR3 bases that were read are TGCAGTGCTAGAGAGCCCCCAGCGGATGGGTACAATGAG.

This clone occurred many times. The CDR3 end lies 3 residues beyond the end of the read and is filled in from the germline J gene. The chain has TRBV20-1 and TRBJ2-4; TRBD1 matches 8 bases. Germline CDR1 DFQATT, CDR2 SNEGSKA (reference sequence). This CDR3 is built from 16 residues. V gave up 0 bases and J gave up 7 bases; unmatched junction bases: 11. Here the CDR3 reads CSARDFETGAGNIQYF. The covered CDR3 bases are TGCAGTGCTAGAGACTTCGAGACAGGGGCAGGTAACATT.

This clone was detected many times. The CDR3 goes on 3 residues after the read ends, and that part is filled in from the germline J gene. The chain uses TRBV7-9 and TRBJ2-7; D perhaps matches TRBD2 (6 bases). The CDR3 is made up of 14 amino acids. Trimming stripped 11 bases from V and 6 bases from J, with 23 bases between. In germline, CDR1 is SEHNR, CDR2 FQNEAQ (reference sequence). The CDR3 DNA, read in part, is TGTGCCTCACAATCTTACGGGCAGGGAGGCGAG. This encodes CASQSYGQGGE. The entire CDR3 sequence reads CASQSYGQGGEQYF.

This clone was observed many times. The read falls 3 residues short of the CDR3 end, and the missing part is taken from the germline J gene. V gene TRBV29-1 combines with J gene TRBJ2-1; 7 positions match TRBD1. The CDR3 length is 12 residues. Germline trimming cut 8 bases from V and 7 bases from J; bases unmatched to any gene: 8. CDR1 and CDR2 (germline): SQVTM, ANQGSEA. CDR3 DNA, as far as it was read: TGCAGCAATGACAGGGTTGGGAATGAG. Amino acid sequence: CSNDRVGNE. The entire CDR3 is CSNDRVGNEQFF.